This TCR beta chain stems from a study of blood T cell repertoires in COVID-19. Study-level background: Specimens from acute and convalescent COVID-19 originated in the United States, Italy and Spain.

Authors' data handling: Quantification of nucleated cells was approximated via reference gene primer amplification. TCRdb's table, derived via immunoSEQ multiplex PCR, lists solely in-frame clones and lacks some. That table is the source of V, J and clone size, and D and trimming were worked out from the DNA. The sample includes roughly 100,000 clones, 75% to 90% seen only once; the top ten take approximately 31%. Trimming cost V 5 bases and J 7 bases; bases outside gene matches: 11. CDR1 is SGHAT, CDR2 FQNNGV, per germline. The length of the CDR3 is 15 residues. Sequenced: peripheral blood. The J gene is TRBJ2-4, the V gene TRBV11-2; 7 bases map to TRBD1. This TCR derives from a woman older than 75 with acute or convalescent COVID-19. CDR3 coding DNA: TGTGCCAGCAGCCTAGGGGCCGGCAGGGGGAACATTCAGTACTTC. It translates to CASSLGAGRGNIQYF.